Described below is a single TCR beta chain sequence and its context. What this receptor recognizes is not known. Base qualities were left out, and no much larger clone turns up one base away. The sample originates from a study of T cells after yellow fever vaccination (dated by TCRdb to the late 2010s). For the study in its entirety: The SMART-Seq v4 Ultra Low Input RNA kit was used to prepare libraries from fractions with low cell numbers. Bulk TCR alpha and beta repertoires were sequenced longitudinally to track T-cell clones before and after primary and booster YFV17D yellow fever vaccination. Two healthy male donors, one aged 18 to 29 and one aged 30 to 40 years, were included in the cohort. Blood was collected at multiple timepoints before and after primary and secondary immunization, and bulk PBMC replicates and cell subsets were isolated. Beyond this particular receptor, the publication reports: After the booster, most clones that had expanded after primary vaccination were detected again (around 96% of CD4 and 70% to 90% of CD8), suggesting broad maintenance of memory. Only a couple of donors were included in the study, so the extent to which the findings can be generalized is limited. A small fraction of clonotypes showed up in both the CD4 and CD8 compartments, probably as a result of convergent recombination. FACS-sorted repertoires could contain abundant contaminating clonotypes from the bulk population, so computational filtering was required. Compared with the primary T-cell response, the secondary T-cell response was weaker but faster, peaking on day 5 rather than day 15.

The germline V gene provides CDR1 KGHSH and CDR2 LQKENI. The junction shows trimming of 3 bases on V and 0 bases on J, and the gene matches do not reach 3 bases of it. Counted from cysteine to phenylalanine, this CDR3 has 15 amino acids. Only the CDR3 portion is preserved as DNA: 45 bases, with reading frame beginning at the first base. TCR cDNA was synthesized by 5'RACE template switching, through which a universal primer site and unique molecular identifiers were introduced. Priming for cDNA synthesis came from both the TCR alpha and TCR beta constant segments. Two PCR steps were used to amplify libraries, with sample barcodes and sequencing adapters being added in the second step. Sequencing of libraries was done on Illumina HiSeq 2500 (2x100 bp) or NovaSeq (2x150 bp). Per the source publication's procedure: Demultiplexing of reads and collapsing into UMI consensus sequences were performed with MIGEC, and V(D)J alignment was carried out with MiXCR. Clonotypes responding to the vaccine were identified with edgeR on replicate PBMC samples, with the criteria of FDR below 0.01 and a log2 fold change above 5 up to day 15. CD4 or CD8 identity was assigned to each bulk clonotype according to whether the clonotype was present at higher abundance in the sequenced CD4 repertoire or the sequenced CD8 repertoire. Through fastp at Q25 and MiXCR, TCRdb rebuilt clones from the public reads, retaining in-frame beta chains. Each CDR3 protein appears once, grouped with its most common genes and DNA. The V and J calls here are based on TCRdb, not the publication. The sample table shows about 370,000 distinct CDR3 sequences, and roughly 10% are seen once. The ten largest make up around 18% of the sample.

Per the publication, the treatment or condition label means: live attenuated yellow fever vaccine strain. Two biological replicates of bulk PBMCs were collected at each blood-draw timepoint. PBMCs were isolated from peripheral blood using a standard Ficoll-Paque protocol. RNA was extracted with TriZol from bulk PBMCs, CD4 and CD8 fractions, and dextramer-positive and dextramer-negative fractions. Recombination connected TRBV18 to TRBJ2-3, and 7 junctional nucleotides match TRBD1. This TCR derives from a man aged 18-30 years who received the YFV17D yellow fever vaccine. The material was PBMCs, obtained on the day of the first yellow fever vaccination. For the CDR3, the sequence is CASSPRQGSTDTQYF. The bases are TGTGCCAGCTCACCCCGACAGGGAAGCACAGATACGCAGTATTTT. This CDR3, with the reference TRBV18 and TRBJ2-3 proteins standing in past its ends, gives the full variable domain NAGVMQNPRHLVRRRGQEARLRCSPMKGHSHVYWYRQLPEEGLKFMVYLQKENIIDESGMPKERFSAEFPKEGPSILRIQQVVRGDSAAYFCASSPRQGSTDTQYFGPGTRLTVL.